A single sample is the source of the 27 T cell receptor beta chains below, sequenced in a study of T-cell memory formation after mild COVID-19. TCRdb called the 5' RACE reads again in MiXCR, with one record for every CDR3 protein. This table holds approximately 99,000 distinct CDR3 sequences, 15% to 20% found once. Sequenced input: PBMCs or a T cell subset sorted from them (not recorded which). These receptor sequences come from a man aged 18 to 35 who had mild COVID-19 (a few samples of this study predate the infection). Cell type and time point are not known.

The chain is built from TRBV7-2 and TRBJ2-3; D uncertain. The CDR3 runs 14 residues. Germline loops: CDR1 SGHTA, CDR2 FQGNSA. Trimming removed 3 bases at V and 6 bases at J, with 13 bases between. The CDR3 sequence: CASSFYVQGDTQYF. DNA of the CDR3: TGTGCCAGCAGCTTCTATGTTCAAGGCGATACGCAGTATTTT.

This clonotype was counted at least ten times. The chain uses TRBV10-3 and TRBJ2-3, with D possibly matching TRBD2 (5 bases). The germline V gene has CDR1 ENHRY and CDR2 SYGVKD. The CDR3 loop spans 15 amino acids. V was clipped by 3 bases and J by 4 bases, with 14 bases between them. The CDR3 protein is CAISDFTRSSDTQYF. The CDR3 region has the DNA TGTGCCATCAGTGATTTCACTAGGAGTTCAGATACGCAGTATTTT.

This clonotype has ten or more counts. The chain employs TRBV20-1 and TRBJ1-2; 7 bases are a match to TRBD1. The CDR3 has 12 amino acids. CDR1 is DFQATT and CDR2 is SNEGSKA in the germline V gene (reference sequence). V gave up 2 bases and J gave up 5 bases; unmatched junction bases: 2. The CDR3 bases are TGCAGTGCTAGAAACAGGGGATATGGCTACACCTTC. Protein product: CSARNRGYGYTF.

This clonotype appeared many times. CDR3 nucleotides: TGCAGTGTACCACCTCTCTCCTACAATGAGCAGTTCTTC. This codes for CSVPPLSYNEQFF. This rearrangement joins TRBV20-1 to TRBJ2-1; D is uncertain. Trimming stripped 7 bases from V and 0 bases from J, with 10 bases between. Germline V gene data show CDR1 as DFQATT and CDR2 as SNEGSKA (reference sequence). This CDR3 spans 13 amino acids.

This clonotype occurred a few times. CDR3 region: CASSIPGTGNTEAFF. Written as DNA, the CDR3 is TGCGCCAGCAGCATCCCGGGGACCGGGAACACTGAAGCTTTCTTT. V and J are TRBV5-1 and TRBJ1-1; D is perhaps TRBD1 (5 bases). The CDR3 is 15 residues long. V lost 4 bases and J 1 base, leaving 14 bases between the germline ends. Germline CDR1 and CDR2: SGHRS and YFSETQ.

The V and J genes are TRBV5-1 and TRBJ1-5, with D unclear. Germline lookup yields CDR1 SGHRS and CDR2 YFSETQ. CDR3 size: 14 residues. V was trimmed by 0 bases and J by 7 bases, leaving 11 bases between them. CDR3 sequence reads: CASSLDAERQPQHF. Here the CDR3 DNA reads TGCGCCAGCAGCTTGGATGCCGAAAGGCAGCCCCAGCATTTT.

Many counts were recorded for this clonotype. The CDR3 region has the DNA TGTGCCTGGAGTGTTCAGGGATCGGCTTTCTTT. Its translation: CAWSVQGSAFF. The rearrangement links TRBV30 to TRBJ1-1; weak D call: TRBD1 (5 bases). Per the germline V gene, CDR1 is GTSNPN and CDR2 is SVGIG (reference sequence). The CDR3 spans 11 residues. Trimming took off 0 bases at V and 11 bases at J, with 10 bases between the two ends. Complete variable domain (other parts from reference TRBV30 and TRBJ1-1): SQTIHQWPATLVQPVGSPLSLECTVEGTSNPNLYWYRQAAGRGLQLLFYSVGIGQISSEVPQNLSASRPQDRQFILSSKKLLLSDSGFYLCAWSVQGSAFFGQGTRLTVV.

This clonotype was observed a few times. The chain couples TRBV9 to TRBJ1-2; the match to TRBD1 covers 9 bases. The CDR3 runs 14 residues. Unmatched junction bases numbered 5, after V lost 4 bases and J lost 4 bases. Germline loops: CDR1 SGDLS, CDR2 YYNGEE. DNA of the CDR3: TGTGCCAGCAGCCCAGGACAGGGGCCCTATGGCTACACCTTC. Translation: CASSPGQGPYGYTF. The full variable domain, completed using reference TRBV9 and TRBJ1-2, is DSGVTQTPKHLITATGQRVTLRCSPRSGDLSVYWYQQSLDQGLQFLIQYYNGEERAKGNILERFSAQQFPDLHSELNLSSLELGDSALYFCASSPGQGPYGYTFGSGTRLTVV.

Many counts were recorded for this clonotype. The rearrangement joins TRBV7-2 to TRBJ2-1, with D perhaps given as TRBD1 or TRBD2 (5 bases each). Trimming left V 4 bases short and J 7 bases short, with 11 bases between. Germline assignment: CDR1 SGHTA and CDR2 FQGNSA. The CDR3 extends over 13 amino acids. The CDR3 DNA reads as TGTGCCAGCAGCTCGAGGGGCGGGAATGAGCAGTTCTTC. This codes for CASSSRGGNEQFF.

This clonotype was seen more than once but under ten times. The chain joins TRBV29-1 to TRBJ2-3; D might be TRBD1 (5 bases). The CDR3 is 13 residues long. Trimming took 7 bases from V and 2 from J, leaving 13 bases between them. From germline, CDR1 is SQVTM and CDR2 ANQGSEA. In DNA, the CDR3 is TGCAGCGCTTCGACAGCTTCCACAGATACGCAGTATTTT. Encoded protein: CSASTASTDTQYF.

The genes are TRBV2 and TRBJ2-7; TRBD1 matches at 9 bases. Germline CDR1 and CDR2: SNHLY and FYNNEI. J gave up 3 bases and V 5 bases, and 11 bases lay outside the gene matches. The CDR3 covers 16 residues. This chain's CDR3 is CASSWGQGQKGYEQYF. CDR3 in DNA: TGTGCCAGCAGTTGGGGACAGGGACAAAAGGGCTACGAGCAGTACTTC.

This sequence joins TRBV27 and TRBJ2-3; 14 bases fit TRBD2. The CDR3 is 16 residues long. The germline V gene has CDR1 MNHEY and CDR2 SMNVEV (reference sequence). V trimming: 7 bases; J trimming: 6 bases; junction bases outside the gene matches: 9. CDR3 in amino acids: CASTGTSGGWGDTQYF. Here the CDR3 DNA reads TGTGCCAGCACCGGGACTAGCGGGGGCTGGGGGGATACGCAGTATTTT.

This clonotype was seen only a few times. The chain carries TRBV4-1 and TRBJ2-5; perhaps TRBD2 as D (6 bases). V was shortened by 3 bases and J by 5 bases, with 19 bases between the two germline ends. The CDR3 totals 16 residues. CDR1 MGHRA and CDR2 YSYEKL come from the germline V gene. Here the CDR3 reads CASSQGVIAGRETQYF. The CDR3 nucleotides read TGCGCCAGCAGCCAGGGGGTGATTGCGGGAAGGGAGACCCAGTACTTC.

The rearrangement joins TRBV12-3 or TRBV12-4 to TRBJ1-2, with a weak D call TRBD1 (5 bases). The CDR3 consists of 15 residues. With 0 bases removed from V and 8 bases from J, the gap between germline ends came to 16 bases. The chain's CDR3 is CASSLALTEGEGYTF. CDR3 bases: TGTGCCAGCAGTTTAGCTTTGACAGAGGGCGAGGGCTACACCTTC.

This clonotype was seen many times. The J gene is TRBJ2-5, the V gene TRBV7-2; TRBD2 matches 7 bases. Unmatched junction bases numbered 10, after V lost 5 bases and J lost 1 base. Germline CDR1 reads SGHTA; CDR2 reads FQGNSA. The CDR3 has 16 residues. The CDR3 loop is CASSAVGGVSQETQYF. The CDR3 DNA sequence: TGTGCCAGCAGCGCCGTGGGAGGGGTTAGCCAAGAGACCCAGTACTTC.

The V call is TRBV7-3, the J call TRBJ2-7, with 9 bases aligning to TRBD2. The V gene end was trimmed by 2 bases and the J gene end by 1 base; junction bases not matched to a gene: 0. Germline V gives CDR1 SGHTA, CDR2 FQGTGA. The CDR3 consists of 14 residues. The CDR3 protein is CASSLLAGSYEQYF. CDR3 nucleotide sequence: TGTGCCAGCAGCTTACTAGCGGGGTCCTACGAGCAGTACTTC.

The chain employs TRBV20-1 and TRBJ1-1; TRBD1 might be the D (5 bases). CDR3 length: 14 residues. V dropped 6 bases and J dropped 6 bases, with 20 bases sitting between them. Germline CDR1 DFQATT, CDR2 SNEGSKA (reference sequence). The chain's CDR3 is CSAQLLGGDAEAFF. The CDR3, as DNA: TGCAGTGCGCAGTTGCTTGGAGGGGACGCTGAAGCTTTCTTT.

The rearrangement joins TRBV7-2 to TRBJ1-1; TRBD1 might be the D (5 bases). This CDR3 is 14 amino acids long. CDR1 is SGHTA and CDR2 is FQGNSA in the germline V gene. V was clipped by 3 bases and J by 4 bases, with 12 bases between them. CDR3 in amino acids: CASSFRGVGTEAFF. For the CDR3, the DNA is TGTGCCAGCAGCTTTAGAGGGGTTGGCACTGAAGCTTTCTTT. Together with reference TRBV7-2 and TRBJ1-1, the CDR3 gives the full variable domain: GAGVSQSPSNKVTEKGKDVELRCDPISGHTALYWYRQSLGQGLEFLIYFQGNSAPDKSGLPSDRFSAERTGGSVSTLTIQRTQQEDSAVYLCASSFRGVGTEAFFGQGTRLTVV.

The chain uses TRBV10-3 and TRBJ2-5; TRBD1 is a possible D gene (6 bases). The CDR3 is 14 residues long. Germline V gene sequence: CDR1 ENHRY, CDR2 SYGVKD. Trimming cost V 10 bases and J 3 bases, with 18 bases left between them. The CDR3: CATQATGSEETQYF. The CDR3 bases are TGTGCCACCCAAGCAACAGGGTCGGAAGAGACCCAGTACTTC.

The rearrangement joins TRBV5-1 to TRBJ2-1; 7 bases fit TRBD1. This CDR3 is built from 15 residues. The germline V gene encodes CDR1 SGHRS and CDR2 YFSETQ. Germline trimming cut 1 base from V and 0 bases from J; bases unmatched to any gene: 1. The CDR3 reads CASSLQGVSYNEQFF. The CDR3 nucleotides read TGCGCCAGCAGCTTGCAGGGGGTCTCCTACAATGAGCAGTTCTTC.

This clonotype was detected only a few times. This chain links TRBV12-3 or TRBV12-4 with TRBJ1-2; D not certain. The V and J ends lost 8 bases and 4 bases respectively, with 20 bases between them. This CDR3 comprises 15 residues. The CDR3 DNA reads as TGTGCCAGCCAGCGACCTTGGAGCTCCCTCTATGGCTACACCTTC. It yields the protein CASQRPWSSLYGYTF.

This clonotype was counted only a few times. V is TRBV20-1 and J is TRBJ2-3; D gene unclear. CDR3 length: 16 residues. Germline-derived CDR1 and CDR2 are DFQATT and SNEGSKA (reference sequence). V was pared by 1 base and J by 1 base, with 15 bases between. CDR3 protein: CSARARVFPRTDTQYF. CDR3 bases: TGCAGTGCTAGAGCCCGGGTCTTCCCTCGCACAGATACGCAGTATTTT.

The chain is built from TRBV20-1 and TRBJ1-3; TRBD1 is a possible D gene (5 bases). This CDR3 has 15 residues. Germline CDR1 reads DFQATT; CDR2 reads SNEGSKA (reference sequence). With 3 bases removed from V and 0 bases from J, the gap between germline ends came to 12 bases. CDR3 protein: CSASPPGGSGNTIYF. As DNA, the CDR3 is TGCAGTGCTAGCCCCCCGGGGGGCTCTGGAAACACCATATATTTT.

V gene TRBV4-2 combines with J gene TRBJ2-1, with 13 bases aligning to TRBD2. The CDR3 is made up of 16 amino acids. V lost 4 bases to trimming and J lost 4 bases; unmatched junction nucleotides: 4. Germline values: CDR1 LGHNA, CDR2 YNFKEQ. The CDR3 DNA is TGTGCCAGCAGCCTTTCGACTAGCGGGGGGTACAATGAGCAGTTCTTC. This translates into CASSLSTSGGYNEQFF.

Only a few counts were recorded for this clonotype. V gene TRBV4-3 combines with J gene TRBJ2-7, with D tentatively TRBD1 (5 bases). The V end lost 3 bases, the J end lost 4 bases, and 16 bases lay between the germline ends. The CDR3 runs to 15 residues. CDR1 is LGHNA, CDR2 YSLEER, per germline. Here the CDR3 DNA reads TGCGCCAGCAGCCAGAGCCACACAGGCGGATACGAGCAGTACTTC. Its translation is CASSQSHTGGYEQYF.

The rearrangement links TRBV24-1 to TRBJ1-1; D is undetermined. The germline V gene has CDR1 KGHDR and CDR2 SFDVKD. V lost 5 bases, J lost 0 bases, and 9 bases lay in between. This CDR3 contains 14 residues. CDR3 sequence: CATSAAGVNTEAFF. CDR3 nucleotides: TGTGCCACCAGTGCCGCGGGAGTGAACACTGAAGCTTTCTTT.

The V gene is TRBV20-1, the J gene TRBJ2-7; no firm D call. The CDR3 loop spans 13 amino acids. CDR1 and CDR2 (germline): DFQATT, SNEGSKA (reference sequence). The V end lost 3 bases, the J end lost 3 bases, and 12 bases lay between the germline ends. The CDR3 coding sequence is TGCAGTGCTAGTACTCCAGCCGACTACGAGCAGTACGTC. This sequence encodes CSASTPADYEQYV.